The T cell receptor (beta chain) described here comes from a study of T cells after yellow fever vaccination. This clonotype was picked up many times. TCRdb itself ran the 5' RACE reads through MiXCR, one entry per CDR3 protein. Among about 25,000 distinct CDR3 sequences listed, approximately 3.2% were seen once. Trimming took 11 bases from V and 2 from J, leaving 16 bases between them. Germline V gene data show CDR1 as SEHNR and CDR2 as FQNEAQ (reference sequence). The CDR3 is 14 residues long. The origin of this receptor is a man between 18 and 35 years old who received the YFV17D yellow fever vaccine. This chain uses TRBV7-9 with TRBJ2-1; D may be TRBD1 (6 bases). The source was PBMCs, either bulk or a sorted T-cell subset (CD4+, CD8+, memory, or dextramer-sorted; not recorded which), collected 35 to 50 days after the first yellow fever vaccination. In nucleotides, the CDR3 is TGTGCCGGAAGCAGGGGAGCTACCTACAATGAGCAGTTCTTC. It translates to CAGSRGATYNEQFF.